The T cell receptor (beta chain) described here comes from a study of T cell responses to AZD1222 COVID-19 vaccine. As for the study in general: Both about-4-week and about-12-week second-dose recipients were combined.

Study results and limitations: Repertoire collection took place solely once the T cell response had peaked.

As for this clone: Its target is not known.

Trimming removed 3 bases from V and 2 bases from J; junction bases left unmatched: 21. The CDR3 has 20 amino acids. Germline CDR1 is SGHRS and CDR2 is YFSETQ. The data were produced by immunoSEQ multiplex PCR, yet TCRdb's version contains in-frame clones alone and is incomplete. The table lists about 130,000 clones, 90% to 95% of them singletons. The sample here was peripheral blood, taken on day 0 of AZD1222 vaccination. V usage is TRBV5-1 and J usage is TRBJ1-1; 8 nucleotides agree with TRBD1. The clonotype originates from an adult in good health. CDR3 protein: CASSSSGTGFEGAYNTEAFF. The DNA of the CDR3 is TGCGCCAGCAGCTCTTCCGGGACAGGCTTTGAGGGTGCCTATAACACTGAAGCTTTCTTT. The entire variable domain, with the rest obtained from reference TRBV5-1 and TRBJ1-1, is as follows: KAGVTQTPRYLIKTRGQQVTLSCSPISGHRSVSWYQQTPGQGLQFLFEYFSETQRNKGNFPGRFSGRQFSNSRSEMNVSTLELGDSALYLCASSSSGTGFEGAYNTEAFFGQGTRLTVV.